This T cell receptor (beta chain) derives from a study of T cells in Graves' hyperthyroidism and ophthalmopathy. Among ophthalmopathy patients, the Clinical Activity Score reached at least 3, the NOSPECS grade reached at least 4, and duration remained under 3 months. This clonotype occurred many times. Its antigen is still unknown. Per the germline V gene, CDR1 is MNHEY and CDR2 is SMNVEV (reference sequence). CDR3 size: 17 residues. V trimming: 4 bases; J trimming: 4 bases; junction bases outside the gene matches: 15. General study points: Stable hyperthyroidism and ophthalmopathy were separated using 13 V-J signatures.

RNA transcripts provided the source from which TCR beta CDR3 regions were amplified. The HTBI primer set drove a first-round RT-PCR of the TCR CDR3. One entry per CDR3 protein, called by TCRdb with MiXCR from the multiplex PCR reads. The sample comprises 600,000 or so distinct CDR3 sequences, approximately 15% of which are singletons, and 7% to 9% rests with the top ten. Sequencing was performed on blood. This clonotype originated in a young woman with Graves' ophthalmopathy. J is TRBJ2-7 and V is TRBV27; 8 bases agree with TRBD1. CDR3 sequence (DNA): TGTGCCAGCAGTTCCGCCGGCGGACAGGGTTCGTTTTACGAGCAGTACTTC. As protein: CASSSAGGQGSFYEQYF.